The 14 T cell receptor beta chains reported below all come from one sample, sequenced in a study of blood T cell repertoires in COVID-19. TCRdb keeps only in-frame clones here, not all; method: immunoSEQ multiplex PCR. The sample yields around 180,000 clones, more than 70% seen once. The sequenced material came from peripheral blood. The receptors originated from a woman aged 30 to 39 with acute or convalescent COVID-19.

V gene TRBV30 combines with J gene TRBJ2-5; 8 nucleotides line up with TRBD2. Per the germline V gene, CDR1 is GTSNPN and CDR2 is SVGIG (reference sequence). V was pared by 0 bases and J by 5 bases, with 8 bases of the junction left unmatched. This CDR3 comprises 15 residues. CDR3 loop: CAWSVWSGSAETQYF. CDR3 bases: TGTGCCTGGAGTGTATGGAGCGGGAGCGCGGAGACCCAGTACTTC.

The gene calls are TRBV5-1 and TRBJ2-1; D not resolved. With 4 bases removed from V and 5 bases from J, the gap between germline ends came to 19 bases. Germline V CDR1 and CDR2: SGHRS, YFSETQ. This CDR3 has 16 amino acids. CDR3 sequence reads: CASSPFGMGRNNEQFF. The CDR3, as DNA: TGCGCCAGCAGCCCCTTTGGTATGGGCCGTAACAATGAGCAGTTCTTC.

This rearrangement joins TRBV2 to TRBJ1-5; TRBD1 might be the D (6 bases). The CDR3 loop spans 17 amino acids. The V end was cut by 2 bases, the J end by 0 bases, with 14 bases between. Germline V lookup: CDR1 SNHLY, CDR2 FYNNEI. As DNA, the CDR3 is TGTGCCAGCAGTGAAACCGGGACAAAGAATAGCAATCAGCCCCAGCATTTT. It specifies CASSETGTKNSNQPQHF. Using reference TRBV2 and TRBJ1-5 for the parts outside the CDR3, the full variable domain is EPEVTQTPSHQVTQMGQEVILRCVPISNHLYFYWYRQILGQKVEFLVSFYNNEISEKSEIFDDQFSVERPDGSNFTLKIRSTKLEDSAMYFCASSETGTKNSNQPQHFGDGTRLSIL.

V and J are TRBV28 and TRBJ2-1, with D unclear. CDR1 is MDHEN and CDR2 is SYDVKM in the germline V gene. The CDR3 loop spans 11 amino acids. V gave up 6 bases and J gave up 8 bases, with 8 bases separating them. The CDR3 bases are TGTGCCAGCAGATTTGTCGATGAGCAGTTCTTC. Protein: CASRFVDEQFF. Based on the CDR3 plus reference TRBV28 and TRBJ2-1, the full variable domain is DVKVTQSSRYLVKRTGEKVFLECVQDMDHENMFWYRQDPGLGLRLIYFSYDVKMKEKGDIPEGYSVSREKKERFSLILESASTNQTSMYLCASRFVDEQFFGPGTRLTVL.

V and J are TRBV29-1 and TRBJ1-1; D is perhaps TRBD1 (6 bases). Germline V lookup: CDR1 SQVTM, CDR2 ANQGSEA. This CDR3 is 12 amino acids long. Trimming removed 6 bases from V and 1 base from J, with 9 bases in between. The CDR3 protein is CSVGQPNTEAFF. The CDR3 DNA sequence: TGCAGCGTCGGACAGCCGAACACTGAAGCTTTCTTT. Drawing the rest from reference TRBV29-1 and TRBJ1-1, the complete variable domain is SAVISQKPSRDICQRGTSLTIQCQVDSQVTMMFWYRQQPGQSLTLIATANQGSEATYESGFVIDKFPISRPNLTFSTLTVSNMSPEDSSIYLCSVGQPNTEAFFGQGTRLTVV.

This chain uses TRBV9 with TRBJ2-2; D possibly corresponds to TRBD1 (5 bases). The CDR3 is made up of 14 amino acids. Germline CDR1 is SGDLS and CDR2 is YYNGEE. V was clipped by 4 bases and J by 1 base, with 8 bases between them. CDR3 region: CASSFQGNTGELFF. In DNA, the CDR3 is TGTGCCAGCAGCTTTCAGGGGAACACCGGGGAGCTGTTTTTT.

The chain couples TRBV6-7 to TRBJ1-2, with D hard to call. TRBV6-7 is an ORF, and what it does is uncertain. This CDR3 region has 15 residues. The V gene lost 0 bases and the J gene lost 5 bases, with 13 bases spanning the gap. CDR3: CASSYSWQKLYGYTF. The CDR3 DNA sequence: TGTGCCAGCAGTTACTCGTGGCAGAAATTGTATGGCTACACCTTC.

The chain has TRBV7-9 and TRBJ1-2, with D unclear. There are 13 residues in the CDR3. Trimming stripped 5 bases from V and 7 bases from J, with 14 bases between. The germline V gene has CDR1 SEHNR and CDR2 FQNEAQ (reference sequence). The CDR3 sequence: CASSVGREAGYTF. The DNA for the CDR3 is TGTGCCAGCAGCGTGGGAAGGGAGGCTGGCTACACCTTC.

The rearrangement uses TRBV28 and TRBJ1-1; D may be TRBD1 (5 bases). The CDR3 covers 12 residues. The germline V gene has CDR1 MDHEN and CDR2 SYDVKM. The V gene lost 7 bases and the J gene lost 1 base, with 7 bases spanning the gap. DNA of the CDR3: TGTGCCAGCAAACAGGCGAACACTGAAGCTTTCTTT. Translation: CASKQANTEAFF.

The chain carries TRBV7-6 and TRBJ1-2; the match to TRBD1 covers 12 bases. Trimming removed 1 base from V and 8 bases from J; junction bases left unmatched: 5. The V gene's germline CDR1 is SGHVS and CDR2 FNYEAQ. The CDR3 length is 15 residues. The CDR3, as DNA: TGTGCCAGCAGCTTAGGGGGACAGGGGGCTCCCGGCTACACCTTC. This sequence encodes CASSLGGQGAPGYTF. Combining the CDR3 with reference TRBV7-6 and TRBJ1-2 gives the whole variable domain GAGVSQSPRYKVTKRGQDVALRCDPISGHVSLYWYRQALGQGPEFLTYFNYEAQQDKSGLPNDRFSAERPEGSISTLTIQRTEQRDSAMYRCASSLGGQGAPGYTFGSGTRLTVV.

The CDR3 sequence: CASSPQGVRVADDYEQYF. The CDR3 DNA follows: TGTGCCAGCAGTCCCCAGGGGGTTCGGGTAGCGGACGATTACGAGCAGTACTTC. The genes are TRBV28 and TRBJ2-7, with a possible D match to TRBD1 (7 bases). Looked up from germline, CDR1 is MDHEN and CDR2 is SYDVKM. V was clipped by 5 bases and J by 4 bases, with 27 bases between them. The CDR3 runs to 18 residues.

The chain recombines TRBV5-1 with TRBJ2-3; possibly TRBD1 for D (5 bases). Germline CDR1 reads SGHRS; CDR2 reads YFSETQ. Trimming left V 0 bases short and J 0 bases short, with 8 bases between. This CDR3 has 15 residues. The chain's CDR3 is CASSLGGASTDTQYF. In DNA form, the CDR3 reads TGCGCCAGCAGCTTGGGGGGCGCTAGCACAGATACGCAGTATTTT.

The J gene is TRBJ2-5, the V gene TRBV5-1; tentatively, D is TRBD1 (5 bases). CDR1 and CDR2 (germline): SGHRS, YFSETQ. The CDR3 runs to 13 residues. V gave up 7 bases and J gave up 5 bases, with 15 bases separating them. The CDR3 sequence is CASRQGLRETQYF. The CDR3 DNA follows: TGCGCCAGCCGCCAGGGCCTAAGGGAGACCCAGTACTTC.

This chain links TRBV29-1 with TRBJ2-7; tentatively, D is TRBD2 (6 bases). The V end was cut by 0 bases, the J end by 2 bases, with 14 bases between. CDR3 length: 15 residues. Germline CDR1 is SQVTM and CDR2 is ANQGSEA. CDR3 loop: CSVEEATGAPYEQYF. The CDR3 DNA is TGCAGCGTTGAAGAAGCGACGGGAGCCCCCTACGAGCAGTACTTC.